What follows describes a single T cell receptor beta chain. As yet, its antigen is unknown. This entry belongs to a study of shared clonotypes between healthy human individuals. Only in-frame clones appear in the TCRdb table, and some are missing; sequencing was by immunoSEQ multiplex PCR. The sample lists roughly 500,000 clones, approximately 95% occurring once. Findings of the study overall: The four-donor shared clonotypes exceeded non-shared clonotypes in generation probability, with non-shared ones scoring lower. Shared clonotypes: roughly 4.7% naive CD4, around 3.5% naive CD8, over 2% memory CD4, about 0.4% memory CD8. It was anticipated that sequencing depth would influence how many clonotypes donors shared.

This receptor was obtained from a woman aged 30 to 39 in good health. Sequenced: naive CD4+ T cells sorted from blood. Described subset: CD45RA+ positively selected.

The CDR3 here is CASSDLRSSGNTIYF. In DNA form, the CDR3 reads TGTGCCAGCAGTGACCTCCGGAGCTCTGGAAACACCATATATTTT. The chain links TRBV2 to TRBJ1-3; D is unclear. The CDR3 contains 15 residues. Between the trimmed V and J ends, which lost 3 bases and 0 bases, there was a span of 9 bases. Germline V gives CDR1 SNHLY, CDR2 FYNNEI.